This entry lists 32 T cell receptor beta chains sequenced from one sample in a study of cytomegalovirus exposure and HLA in healthy donors. Amplification used 60 Vbeta primers and 13 Jbeta primers. Clones were sequenced by immunoSEQ multiplex PCR, and TCRdb holds only the in-frame ones, with some missing. The profile shows about 110,000 clones, around 75% of them singletons. Sequences were obtained from PBMCs. The receptors were gathered from a woman in her twenties or thirties in good health and CMV-seronegative.

J is TRBJ2-3 and V is TRBV15; 12 bases line up with TRBD2. The CDR3 is made up of 16 amino acids. CDR1 and CDR2 from the germline V gene are LNHNV and YYDKDF (reference sequence). J gave up 4 bases and V 1 base, and 3 bases lay outside the gene matches. The CDR3, as DNA: TGTGCCACCAGCAGAGGGACTAGCGGGGCGGCAGATACGCAGTATTTT. It encodes CATSRGTSGAADTQYF.

This clone occurred a few times. The chain recombines TRBV28 with TRBJ2-7; TRBD1 aligns across 8 bases. Germline loops: CDR1 MDHEN, CDR2 SYDVKM. With 6 bases clipped from V and 3 bases from J, the junction kept 7 bases outside the gene matches. The CDR3 has 14 residues. In DNA, the CDR3 is TGTGCCAGCAGCTTTACAGGGGGAGGCTACGAGCAGTACTTC. Protein product: CASSFTGGGYEQYF.

This chain uses TRBV4-3 with TRBJ1-2; 7 bases line up with TRBD1. Germline CDR1 reads LGHNA; CDR2 reads YSLEER. CDR3 length: 15 amino acids. V lost 4 bases, J lost 4 bases, and 9 bases stayed unmatched. DNA for the CDR3: TGCGCCAGCAGCCTCAACCGGGACAGATTCTATGGCTACACCTTC. This gives the protein CASSLNRDRFYGYTF.

This sequence joins TRBV4-1 and TRBJ2-7; 9 nucleotides agree with TRBD2. Unmatched junction bases numbered 14, after V lost 4 bases and J lost 7 bases. The germline CDR1 and CDR2 sequences are MGHRA and YSYEKL. The CDR3 has 16 amino acids. The CDR3 sequence: CASSREPGLAGGEQYF. DNA for the CDR3: TGCGCCAGCAGCCGTGAACCGGGACTAGCTGGCGGTGAGCAGTACTTC.

In its sample, this clone was seen a few times. This chain uses TRBV6-5 with TRBJ2-1; D is possibly TRBD2 (5 bases). This CDR3 region has 12 residues. Trimming removed 8 bases at V and 9 bases at J, with 14 bases between. Germline CDR1 is MNHEY and CDR2 is SVGAGI. The CDR3 spells CASGRFEGEQFF. As DNA, the CDR3 is TGTGCCAGCGGTAGATTTGAGGGTGAGCAGTTCTTC.

The rearrangement uses TRBV7-2 and TRBJ2-7; maybe TRBD1 (6 bases). Trimming cost V 1 base and J 2 bases, with 6 bases left between them. The CDR3 contains 13 residues. CDR1 and CDR2 (germline): SGHTA, FQGNSA. CDR3 DNA: TGTGCCAGCAGCTTAGGGACAGCCTACGAGCAGTACTTC. This translates into CASSLGTAYEQYF.

The chain couples TRBV7-8 to TRBJ2-7, with 7 bases matching TRBD2. Germline CDR1 and CDR2: SGHVS and FQNEAQ. V trimming: 0 bases; J trimming: 5 bases; junction bases outside the gene matches: 7. CDR3 size: 15 residues. CDR3 sequence reads: CASSLAGGPVDEQYF. CDR3 DNA sequence: TGTGCCAGCAGCTTAGCGGGAGGGCCTGTCGACGAGCAGTACTTC.

This clone was picked up a small number of times. The chain employs TRBV9 and TRBJ1-2; D perhaps matches TRBD1 (6 bases). Germline values: CDR1 SGDLS, CDR2 YYNGEE. Trimming removed 4 bases at V and 6 bases at J, with 22 bases between. CDR3 length: 16 amino acids. CDR3 protein: CASSLNPGTSKDGYTF. In DNA, the CDR3 is TGTGCCAGCAGCCTCAACCCCGGGACAAGTAAAGATGGCTACACCTTC.

This rearrangement joins TRBV10-1 to TRBJ1-1, with D maybe TRBD1 (5 bases). With 5 bases removed from V and 8 bases from J, the gap between germline ends came to 12 bases. CDR3 length: 12 amino acids. The germline V gene encodes CDR1 WNHNN and CDR2 SYGVQD (reference sequence). CDR3 protein: CASSRLGQEAFF. The CDR3 DNA reads TGCGCCAGCAGTCGTTTGGGGCAAGAAGCTTTCTTT.

V usage is TRBV9 and J usage is TRBJ2-6; a possible D gene is TRBD1 (6 bases). V gave up 2 bases and J gave up 3 bases, with 9 bases separating them. The V gene's germline CDR1 is SGDLS and CDR2 YYNGEE. CDR3 size: 15 residues. CDR3 in DNA: TGTGCCAGCAGCGTGGGGGCGTATGGGGCCAACGTCCTGACTTTC. This encodes CASSVGAYGANVLTF.

V usage is TRBV27 and J usage is TRBJ1-1, with D maybe TRBD1 (6 bases). Trimming removed 6 bases at V and 10 bases at J, with 21 bases between. CDR1 is MNHEY and CDR2 is SMNVEV in the germline V gene (reference sequence). There are 14 residues in the CDR3. This chain's CDR3 is CASSRSGQTEGAFF. The CDR3 nucleotides read TGTGCCAGCAGCAGATCCGGACAGACCGAAGGAGCTTTCTTT.

The V gene is TRBV7-9, the J gene TRBJ2-1; 15 bases are shared with TRBD2. The V and J ends lost 3 bases and 7 bases, in that order; junction bases with no gene match: 1. Germline CDR1 reads SEHNR; CDR2 reads FQNEAQ (reference sequence). CDR3 size: 15 residues. CDR3 in amino acids: CASSFGLAGGNEQFF. CDR3 nucleotides: TGTGCCAGCAGCTTCGGACTAGCGGGAGGGAATGAGCAGTTCTTC.

This chain connects TRBV6-5 to TRBJ1-2, with 8 bases lining up with TRBD1. V lost 5 bases and J lost 4; bases outside the gene matches: 6. The CDR3 has 14 amino acids. CDR1 is MNHEY, CDR2 SVGAGI, per germline. The CDR3 DNA follows: TGTGCCAGCAGTCTACAGGGGGGTATCTATGGCTACACCTTC. It yields the protein CASSLQGGIYGYTF.

J is TRBJ2-7 and V is TRBV6-5, with TRBD2 matching over 9 bases. Germline CDR1 is MNHEY and CDR2 is SVGAGI. The CDR3 has 15 amino acids. Germline trimming cut 2 bases from V and 4 bases from J; bases unmatched to any gene: 6. The CDR3 DNA reads as TGTGCCAGCAGTTACGGGGCGGGAGGGCTGTACGAGCAGTACTTC. Protein: CASSYGAGGLYEQYF.

The V call is TRBV5-1, the J call TRBJ2-2; 10 bases agree with TRBD1. Germline CDR1 SGHRS, CDR2 YFSETQ. The trim removed 4 bases at V and 5 bases at J, leaving 5 bases unmatched. The CDR3 has 15 amino acids. CDR3 loop: CASSPGQGGTGELFF. CDR3 DNA: TGCGCCAGCAGCCCTGGACAGGGGGGAACCGGGGAGCTGTTTTTT.

The chain joins TRBV29-1 to TRBJ2-7, with 9 bases that match TRBD2. CDR1 SQVTM and CDR2 ANQGSEA come from the germline V gene. The trim removed 0 bases at V and 2 bases at J, leaving 5 bases unmatched. The CDR3 loop spans 15 amino acids. CDR3 DNA sequence: TGCAGCGTTGAAGACGGGCTAGCGGGAACCTACGAGCAGTACTTC. This gives the protein CSVEDGLAGTYEQYF.

The genes are TRBV28 and TRBJ1-2; the match to TRBD1 covers 10 bases. V dropped 5 bases and J dropped 3; count of bases not matched to a gene: 3. The CDR3 covers 14 residues. The V gene's germline CDR1 is MDHEN and CDR2 SYDVKM. The CDR3 loop is CASSPGQGDYGYTF. In nucleotides, the CDR3 is TGTGCCAGCAGTCCCGGACAGGGGGACTATGGCTACACCTTC.

This chain's CDR3 is CASSPEVHTDTQYF. DNA of the CDR3: TGTGCCAGCAGCCCTGAGGTACACACAGATACGCAGTATTTT. V and J are TRBV5-6 and TRBJ2-3, with no clear D. The germline gives CDR1 SGHDT, CDR2 YYEEEE. CDR3 size: 14 residues. V lost 4 bases and J lost 2, with 11 bases in between.

V and J are TRBV29-1 and TRBJ1-1; no clear D. V was trimmed by 6 bases and J by 3 bases, leaving 8 bases between them. Germline lookup yields CDR1 SQVTM and CDR2 ANQGSEA. The CDR3 has 11 amino acids. The CDR3 DNA reads as TGCAGCGTGGGCGTGTACACTGAAGCTTTCTTT. The encoded protein is CSVGVYTEAFF.

This chain links TRBV5-1 with TRBJ2-6, with no clear D. Germline V gene sequence: CDR1 SGHRS, CDR2 YFSETQ. The CDR3 spans 14 residues. Trimming cost V 6 bases and J 3 bases, with 10 bases left between them. DNA for the CDR3: TGCGCCAGCACTAGAGGTCGTGGGGCCAACGTCCTGACTTTC. Translated, it gives CASTRGRGANVLTF.

This clone appeared a few times. The chain has TRBV29-1 and TRBJ2-2, with D perhaps matching TRBD2 (7 bases). The CDR3 length is 14 residues. Between the trimmed V and J ends, which lost 7 bases and 2 bases, there was a span of 14 bases. CDR1 is SQVTM and CDR2 is ANQGSEA in the germline V gene. CDR3 sequence reads: CSGGGGRNTGELFF. CDR3 DNA: TGCAGCGGTGGGGGGGGCAGAAACACCGGGGAGCTGTTTTTT.

This chain connects TRBV5-6 to TRBJ1-5, with D perhaps matching TRBD1 (5 bases). This CDR3 contains 16 residues. Deletions cut 0 bases from V and 6 bases from J, with 16 bases between. Germline V gene data show CDR1 as SGHDT and CDR2 as YYEEEE. CDR3: CASSLGFGQGAQPQHF. CDR3 bases: TGTGCCAGCAGCTTGGGATTCGGGCAGGGCGCTCAGCCCCAGCATTTT.

By frequency in the sample, this clone is medium-sized. This sequence joins TRBV6-5 and TRBJ2-3; D is possibly TRBD2 (6 bases). CDR3 length equals 13 residues. Per the germline V gene, CDR1 is MNHEY and CDR2 is SVGAGI. With 6 bases removed from V and 7 bases from J, the gap between germline ends came to 14 bases. CDR3 in amino acids: CASRLRDSYTQYF. In DNA, the CDR3 is TGTGCCAGCAGACTCCGGGACTCGTATACGCAGTATTTT.

This chain uses TRBV5-1 with TRBJ2-7; TRBD1 might be the D (5 bases). V gave up 1 base and J gave up 0 bases, with 11 bases separating them. The CDR3 extends over 15 amino acids. Per the germline V gene, CDR1 is SGHRS and CDR2 is YFSETQ. CDR3 sequence: CASSLKDGHSYEQYF. CDR3 sequence (DNA): TGCGCCAGCAGCTTGAAAGACGGACACTCCTACGAGCAGTACTTC.

This rearrangement joins TRBV5-4 to TRBJ2-2, with TRBD2 matching 9 bases. CDR3 size: 16 residues. V shed 1 base and J 3 bases; nucleotides not matched to a gene: 4. CDR1 and CDR2 (germline): SGHNT, YYREEE (reference sequence). The chain's CDR3 is CASSLYQRGDTGELFF. Written as DNA, the CDR3 is TGTGCCAGCAGCTTGTACCAGCGGGGGGACACCGGGGAGCTGTTTTTT.

The count of this clone is one. J is TRBJ2-5 and V is TRBV11-2; 13 bases line up with TRBD2. This CDR3 comprises 15 residues. Per the germline V gene, CDR1 is SGHAT and CDR2 is FQNNGV. The V gene end was trimmed by 1 base and the J gene end by 4 bases; junction bases not matched to a gene: 0. This CDR3 is CASSLGTSGRETQYF. Here the CDR3 DNA reads TGTGCCAGCAGCTTAGGGACTAGCGGGAGAGAGACCCAGTACTTC.

V is TRBV2 and J is TRBJ2-2, with 12 bases aligning to TRBD2. The trim removed 4 bases at V and 9 bases at J, leaving 3 bases unmatched. CDR3 length equals 14 residues. Per the germline V gene, CDR1 is SNHLY and CDR2 is FYNNEI. The CDR3 here is CASSGTSGTWELFF. The CDR3 coding sequence is TGTGCCAGCAGTGGGACTAGCGGGACCTGGGAGCTGTTTTTT.

The gene calls are TRBV6-1 and TRBJ2-3; D uncertain. This CDR3 region has 16 residues. Germline V CDR1 and CDR2: MNHNS, SASEGT. Trimming removed 1 base from V and 1 base from J, with 12 bases in between. CDR3 in amino acids: CASSEGANSGTDTQYF. For the CDR3, the DNA is TGTGCCAGCAGTGAAGGGGCCAACTCAGGCACAGATACGCAGTATTTT.

This sequence joins TRBV7-2 and TRBJ1-1; 7 nucleotides match TRBD1. Trimming took 1 base from V and 0 from J; bases not matched to a gene: 2. The CDR3 spans 15 residues. Per germline, CDR1 SGHTA and CDR2 FQGNSA. For the CDR3, the DNA is TGTGCCAGCAGCTTAGGACAGGGCCTGAACACTGAAGCTTTCTTT. This codes for CASSLGQGLNTEAFF.

The CDR3 loop reads CASSLGPRGEAFF. DNA of the CDR3: TGTGCCAGCAGCTTAGGCCCCAGAGGTGAAGCTTTCTTT. The chain carries TRBV7-8 and TRBJ1-1, with D unresolved. Trimming removed 1 base from V and 7 bases from J, with 10 bases in between. The CDR3 is 13 residues long. Germline V gene data show CDR1 as SGHVS and CDR2 as FQNEAQ.

The rearrangement joins TRBV4-1 to TRBJ1-1; TRBD1 matches at 7 bases. CDR3 length equals 16 residues. With V trimmed by 3 bases and J by 5 bases, 12 bases remained unmatched. Germline CDR1 is MGHRA and CDR2 is YSYEKL. The CDR3 nucleotides are TGCGCCAGCAGCCAGGTCACAGGGGCCGGGGGAACTGAAGCTTTCTTT. This sequence encodes CASSQVTGAGGTEAFF.

On this clone itself: Germline and junction disagree at one end, which may indicate a read error. This sequence joins TRBV5-1 and TRBJ2-3; D may be TRBD1 (7 bases). This CDR3 is built from 16 residues. Germline CDR1 and CDR2: SGHRS and YFSETQ. This CDR3 is CASSWPGGLGGDAQYF. In DNA, the CDR3 is TGCGCCAGCAGCTGGCCAGGGGGACTTGGGGGAGATGCGCAGTATTTT.